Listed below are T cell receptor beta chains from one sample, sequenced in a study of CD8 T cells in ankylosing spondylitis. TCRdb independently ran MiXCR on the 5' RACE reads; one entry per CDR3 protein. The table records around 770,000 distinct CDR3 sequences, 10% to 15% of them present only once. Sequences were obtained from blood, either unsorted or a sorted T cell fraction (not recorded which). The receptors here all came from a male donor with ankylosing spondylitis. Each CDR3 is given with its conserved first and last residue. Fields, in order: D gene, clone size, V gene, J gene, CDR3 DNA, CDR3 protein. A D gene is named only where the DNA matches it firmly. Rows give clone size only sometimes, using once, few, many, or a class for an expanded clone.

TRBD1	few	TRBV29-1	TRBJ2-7	TGCAGCGTAACAGGGGACCGGTTAGAGCAGTACTTC	CSVTGDRLEQYF
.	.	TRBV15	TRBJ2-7	TGTGTCACCAGCATCTACAGGGTCTCCTACGAGCAGTACTTC	CVTSIYRVSYEQYF
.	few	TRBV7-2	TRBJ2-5	TGTGCCAGCAGCTTAAGTTCGGGGAGGAGAGAGACCCAGTACTTC	CASSLSSGRRETQYF
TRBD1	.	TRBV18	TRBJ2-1	TGTGCCAGCTCACCGAGACAGGGCAATGAGCAGTTCTTC	CASSPRQGNEQFF
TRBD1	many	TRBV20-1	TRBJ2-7	TGCAGTGCTAGCGGACAGGGAATTGGCTACGAGCAGTACTTC	CSASGQGIGYEQYF
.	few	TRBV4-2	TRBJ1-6	TGTGCCAGCAGCCAAGAGAAGGGGCTGAATTCACCCCTCCACTTT	CASSQEKGLNSPLHF
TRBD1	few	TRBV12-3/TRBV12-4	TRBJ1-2	TGTGCCAGCAGTTTAAGGGTCTTAGGGGGCCGCCTTGGCTACACCTTC	CASSLRVLGGRLGYTF
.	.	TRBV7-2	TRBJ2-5	TGTGCCAGCCGGCCACCCCCCGGGGAGACCCAGTACTTC	CASRPPPGETQYF
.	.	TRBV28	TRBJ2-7	TGTGCCAGCGGGCTTCAGTACTTC	CASGLQYF
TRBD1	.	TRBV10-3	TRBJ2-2	TGTGCCATCAGGGAATTACAGGGGGCCGGGGAGCTGTTTTTT	CAIRELQGAGELFF
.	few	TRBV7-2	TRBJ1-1	TGTGCCAGCAGCTTTTCGGGTCTGGGGACTGAAGCTTTCTTT	CASSFSGLGTEAFF
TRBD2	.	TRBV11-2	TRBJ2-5	TGTGCCAGCAGCTTAGAGATGGGACTAGCGGGAGTCCAGGAGACCCAGTACTTC	CASSLEMGLAGVQETQYF
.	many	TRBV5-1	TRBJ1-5	TGCGCCAGCAGCTTGGAGGGGGTCGGCAATCAGCCCCAGCATTTT	CASSLEGVGNQPQHF
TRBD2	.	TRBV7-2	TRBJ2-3	TGTGCCAGCAGCTTACAGCGGGGGACTCATACGCAGTATTTT	CASSLQRGTHTQYF
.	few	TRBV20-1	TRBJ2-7	TGCAGTGCTCTACCGGGACACCCCTACGAGCAGTACTTC	CSALPGHPYEQYF
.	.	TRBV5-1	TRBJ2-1	TGCGCCAGCAGCTTAGAACTAGACGGTATATCATACAATGAGCAGTTCTTC	CASSLELDGISYNEQFF
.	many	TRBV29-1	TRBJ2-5	TGCAGCGCCCTTAGGGGGGCCGGAGAGACCCAGTACTTC	CSALRGAGETQYF
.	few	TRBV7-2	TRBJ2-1	TGTGCCAGCAGCCCGAAGACTGGGAATGAGCAGTTCTTC	CASSPKTGNEQFF
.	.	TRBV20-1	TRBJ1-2	TGCAGTGCTACCATACCGAGAGACTATGGCTACACCTTC	CSATIPRDYGYTF
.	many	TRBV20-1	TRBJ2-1	TGCAGTGCTCCCGGCCGGGGAGCCTACTCCTACAATGAGCAGTTCTTC	CSAPGRGAYSYNEQFF
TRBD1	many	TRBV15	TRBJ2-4	TGTGCCACCAGCACTTTCGGGACAGGGTTGAAAAACATTCAGTACTTC	CATSTFGTGLKNIQYF
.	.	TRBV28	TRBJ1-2	TGTGCCAGCAGTGGGACAACTCCCGTCTATGGCTACACCTTC	CASSGTTPVYGYTF
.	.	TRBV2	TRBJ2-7	TGTGCCAGCGGTAAGGGTGGCCCCTTATCATCGTCCTACGAGCAGTACTTC	CASGKGGPLSSSYEQYF
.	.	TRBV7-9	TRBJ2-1	TGTGCCAGCAGCATGGGACTTTACAATGAGCAGTTCTTC	CASSMGLYNEQFF
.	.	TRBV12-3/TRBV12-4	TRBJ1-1	TGTGCCAGCAGCGAAACTGAGGGAACTGAAGCTTTCTTT	CASSETEGTEAFF
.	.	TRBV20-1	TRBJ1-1	TGCAGTGCTGCCGGGGGATGGACCACTGAAGCTTTCTTT	CSAAGGWTTEAFF
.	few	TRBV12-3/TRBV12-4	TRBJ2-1	TGTGCCAGCAGTGTCCGACGGGGTCCGTTGAACAATGAGCAGTTCTTC	CASSVRRGPLNNEQFF
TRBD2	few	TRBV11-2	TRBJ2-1	TGTGCCAGCAGCCACCGACTAGCGGGGGGACGGAATAACAATGAGCAGTTCTTC	CASSHRLAGGRNNNEQFF
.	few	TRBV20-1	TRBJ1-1	TGCAGTGCTAAAGATGCCGGGACGGGGAACACTGAAGCTTTCTTT	CSAKDAGTGNTEAFF
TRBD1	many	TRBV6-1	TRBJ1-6	TGTGCCAGCAGCCGGACAGGCCTCTCCTATAATTCACCCCTCCACTTT	CASSRTGLSYNSPLHF
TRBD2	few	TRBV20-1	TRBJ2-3	TGCAGTGCTAGAGATCGCCGGGGGGGTCCGGATACGCAGTATTTT	CSARDRRGGPDTQYF
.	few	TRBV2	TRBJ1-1	TGTGCCAGCAGCGATTACAGGAACACTGAAGCTTTCTTT	CASSDYRNTEAFF
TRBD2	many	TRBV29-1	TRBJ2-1	TGCAGCGTTGATGAGACTAGCGGGATCTACAATGAGCAGTTCTTC	CSVDETSGIYNEQFF
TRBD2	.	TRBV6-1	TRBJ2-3	TGTGCCAGCAGCTCTCACACGGGAGGGTCCACAGATACGCAGTATTTT	CASSSHTGGSTDTQYF
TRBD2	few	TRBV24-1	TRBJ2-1	TGTGCCACCAGTGACACGGCGGGGAGGGCAAACTACAATGAGCAGTTCTTC	CATSDTAGRANYNEQFF
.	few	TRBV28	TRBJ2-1	TGTGCCAGCAGTCCTCCTCCTTATCGCTCCTACAATGAGCAGTTCTTC	CASSPPPYRSYNEQFF
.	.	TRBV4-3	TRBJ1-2	TGCGCCAGCAGCCCTGCAGGGATGAGGAATGGCTACACCTTC	CASSPAGMRNGYTF
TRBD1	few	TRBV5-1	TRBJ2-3	TGCGCCAGCAGCGTGACAGGGATGGACACAGATACGCAGTATTTT	CASSVTGMDTDTQYF
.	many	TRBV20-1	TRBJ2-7	TGCAGTGCTAGAGATGTAGCAGGGTTTAACGAGCAGTACTTC	CSARDVAGFNEQYF
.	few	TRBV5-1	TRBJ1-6	TGCGCCAGCAGCTTGGAATCCCTCACCCCCCTCCACTTT	CASSLESLTPLHF
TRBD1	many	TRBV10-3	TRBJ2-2	TGTGCCATCAGTGGACAGGGGGCCGGGGAGCTGTTTTTT	CAISGQGAGELFF
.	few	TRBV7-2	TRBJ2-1	TGTGCCAGCAGCTTAATGAGGGGTGAGCAGTTCTTC	CASSLMRGEQFF
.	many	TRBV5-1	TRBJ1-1	TGCGCCAGCAGCTTGGTAGAGGCCGTCTTCGCTGAAGCTTTCTTT	CASSLVEAVFAEAFF
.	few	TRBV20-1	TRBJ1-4	TGCAGTGCTAGAGTCAGCAGGGGAAAGGAGAATGAAAAACTGTTTTTT	CSARVSRGKENEKLFF
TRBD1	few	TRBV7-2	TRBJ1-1	TGTGCCAGCAGCTTCACGCAGGGGGCAACTGAAGCTTTCTTT	CASSFTQGATEAFF
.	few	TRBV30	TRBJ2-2	TGTGCCTGGAGTTATGTGGAACGGGTCCCATCCGGGGAGCTGTTTTTT	CAWSYVERVPSGELFF
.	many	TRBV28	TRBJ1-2	TGTGCCAGCAGGTACTATGGCTACACCTTC	CASRYYGYTF
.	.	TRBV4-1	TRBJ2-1	TGCGCCAGCAGCCAAGGAACCGCCTCCTACAATGAGCAGTTCTTC	CASSQGTASYNEQFF
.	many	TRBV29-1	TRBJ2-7	TGCAGCGTTCGGAGATTCTCCTCCTACGAGCAGTACTTC	CSVRRFSSYEQYF
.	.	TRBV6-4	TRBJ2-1	TGTGCCAGCAGTACAACCGCGGGACACCTAAACGAGCAGTTCTTC	CASSTTAGHLNEQFF
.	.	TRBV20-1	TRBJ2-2	TGCAGTGCCCTCCCCCCCCAGAACACCGGGGAGCTGTTTTTT	CSALPPQNTGELFF